The 30 T cell receptor beta chains below come from one sample, sequenced in a study of blood T cell repertoires in COVID-19. Clones were read by immunoSEQ multiplex PCR, and TCRdb kept only the in-frame ones, dropping some. The sample has approximately 76,000 clones; around 85% are singletons. Material: peripheral blood. Receptor source: a man younger than 45 with acute or convalescent COVID-19.

The chain employs TRBV19 and TRBJ2-5; unclear D gene. The CDR3 is 14 residues long. V gave up 4 bases and J gave up 1 base, with 10 bases separating them. The germline V gene encodes CDR1 LNHDA and CDR2 SQIVND (reference sequence). The CDR3 nucleotides are TGTGCCAGTAGTAAGAGACACGTCCAAGAGACCCAGTACTTC. Translating gives CASSKRHVQETQYF.

The V call is TRBV11-2, the J call TRBJ2-7; TRBD2 might be the D (6 bases). This CDR3 contains 13 residues. The V gene's germline CDR1 is SGHAT and CDR2 FQNNGV. V gave up 5 bases and J gave up 2 bases, with 10 bases separating them. DNA for the CDR3: TGTGCCAGCAGCCCCGGACTAACCTACGAGCAGTACTTC. Its protein is CASSPGLTYEQYF.

The J gene is TRBJ1-5, the V gene TRBV4-1; no reliable D call. CDR1 is MGHRA, CDR2 YSYEKL, per germline. Between the trimmed V and J ends, which lost 0 bases and 3 bases, there was a span of 12 bases. The CDR3 contains 16 residues. The CDR3 loop is CASSQDSAGNNQPQHF. CDR3 coding DNA: TGCGCCAGCAGCCAAGATAGCGCAGGAAACAATCAGCCCCAGCATTTT.

CDR3 amino acids: CASEQGEAFF. CDR3 DNA: TGTGCCTCGGAGCAGGGGGAAGCTTTCTTT. The rearrangement links TRBV7-6 to TRBJ1-1; D is possibly TRBD1 (6 bases). The CDR3 runs to 10 residues. Trimming removed 11 bases at V and 8 bases at J, with 12 bases between. Germline V lookup: CDR1 SGHVS, CDR2 FNYEAQ.

This chain uses TRBV13 with TRBJ2-7; TRBD2 aligns across 12 bases. V lost 5 bases to trimming and J lost 3 bases; unmatched junction nucleotides: 14. The CDR3 has 18 amino acids. The germline gives CDR1 PRHDT, CDR2 FYEKMQ (reference sequence). The CDR3 is CASSRYRRTSGEYYEQYF. The CDR3 DNA follows: TGTGCCAGCAGCCGTTACCGAAGGACTAGCGGGGAATACTACGAGCAGTACTTC.

This clone was found a few times. The chain couples TRBV4-2 to TRBJ2-5, with TRBD2 as a possible D gene (5 bases). The germline CDR1 and CDR2 sequences are LGHNA and YNFKEQ. V gave up 1 base and J gave up 4 bases, with 13 bases separating them. The CDR3 sequence is 15 residues long. This CDR3 reads CASSQGEGGPETQYF. CDR3 DNA sequence: TGTGCCAGCAGCCAAGGCGAGGGTGGGCCAGAGACCCAGTACTTC.

This chain joins TRBV28 and TRBJ2-2, with a possible D match to TRBD2 (6 bases). The CDR3 has 17 amino acids. Germline CDR1 MDHEN, CDR2 SYDVKM. The V end lost 6 bases, the J end lost 2 bases, and 19 bases lay between the germline ends. CDR3 sequence: CASSPAAGRKNTGELFF. In DNA form, the CDR3 reads TGTGCCAGCAGCCCCGCCGCGGGACGTAAAAACACCGGGGAGCTGTTTTTT.

The chain joins TRBV27 to TRBJ1-2; D is ambiguous. V gave up 5 bases and J gave up 4 bases, with 14 bases separating them. Germline CDR1 reads MNHEY; CDR2 reads SMNVEV (reference sequence). This CDR3 contains 14 residues. The DNA of the CDR3 is TGTGCCAGCAGTCGTCGGGAGGGAATCTATGGCTACACCTTC. It specifies CASSRREGIYGYTF.

This chain uses TRBV4-2 with TRBJ2-1; D remains ambiguous. Trimming took 0 bases from V and 6 from J, leaving 3 bases between them. This CDR3 is built from 12 residues. Germline values: CDR1 LGHNA, CDR2 YNFKEQ. CDR3 amino acids: CASSQELNEQFF. CDR3 nucleotide sequence: TGTGCCAGCAGCCAAGAACTCAATGAGCAGTTCTTC.

This chain uses TRBV5-1 with TRBJ2-5; 10 bases agree with TRBD1. The trim removed 4 bases at V and 5 bases at J, leaving 8 bases unmatched. CDR1 SGHRS and CDR2 YFSETQ come from the germline V gene. The length of the CDR3 is 15 residues. The CDR3 sequence: CASSNGQGVRETQYF. CDR3 nucleotides: TGCGCCAGCAGCAACGGACAGGGGGTTCGGGAGACCCAGTACTTC.

The chain has TRBV7-2 and TRBJ2-7; 8 bases match TRBD1. CDR1 is SGHTA, CDR2 FQGNSA, per germline. The CDR3 is made up of 15 amino acids. Trimming at V came to 4 bases and at J to 3 bases, leaving 8 bases not matched to a gene. This chain's CDR3 is CASSSNQGQDYEQYF. CDR3 DNA sequence: TGTGCCAGCAGCTCCAACCAGGGACAGGACTACGAGCAGTACTTC.

The genes are TRBV28 and TRBJ1-1; 11 nucleotides match TRBD1. Looked up from germline, CDR1 is MDHEN and CDR2 is SYDVKM. The CDR3 sequence is 15 residues long. After removal of 5 bases from V and 5 bases from J, the junction contained 7 bases not matched to a gene. The CDR3 nucleotides are TGTGCCAGCAGTCCTAAGGGACAGGGGGAAACTGAAGCTTTCTTT. Translation: CASSPKGQGETEAFF.

The chain uses TRBV5-4 and TRBJ2-7; TRBD1 might be the D (6 bases). Trimming pared 3 bases from V and 6 bases from J, leaving 13 bases between. CDR3 length: 13 residues. The germline CDR1 and CDR2 sequences are SGHNT and YYREEE (reference sequence). The CDR3 is CASSSTVGGEQYF. DNA for the CDR3: TGTGCCAGCAGCTCAACAGTAGGGGGCGAGCAGTACTTC.

The gene calls are TRBV5-6 and TRBJ1-1; D is unresolved. The CDR3 contains 14 residues. Germline V CDR1 and CDR2: SGHDT, YYEEEE. V was shortened by 4 bases and J by 8 bases, with 18 bases between the two germline ends. The CDR3 region has the DNA TGTGCCAGCAGCGAGGTGGACCGGGGAAAAGAAGCTTTCTTT. Translated, it gives CASSEVDRGKEAFF.

For this clone: Within the sample, other DNA sequences also encode this same CDR3. The chain is built from TRBV7-9 and TRBJ2-4; D possibly corresponds to TRBD1 (5 bases). The CDR3 is made up of 12 amino acids. V lost 5 bases, J lost 7 bases, and 9 bases lay in between. The germline V gene encodes CDR1 SEHNR and CDR2 FQNEAQ (reference sequence). CDR3 amino acids: CASSPDSNIQYF. The CDR3 coding sequence is TGTGCCAGCAGCCCTGACAGTAACATTCAGTACTTC. Full variable domain (remainder filled in from reference TRBV7-9 and TRBJ2-4): DTGVSQNPRHKITKRGQNVTFRCDPISEHNRLYWYRQTLGQGPEFLTYFQNEAQLEKSRLLSDRFSAERPKGSFSTLEIQRTEQGDSAMYLCASSPDSNIQYFGAGTRLSVL.

This sequence joins TRBV4-3 and TRBJ1-4; D not resolved. CDR3 length: 17 amino acids. Trimming left V 0 bases short and J 0 bases short, with 11 bases between. Germline CDR1 reads LGHNA; CDR2 reads YSLEER. The CDR3 here is CASSQDPPHATNEKLFF. For the CDR3, the DNA is TGCGCCAGCAGCCAAGATCCCCCACATGCAACTAATGAAAAACTGTTTTTT.

The chain joins TRBV6-5 to TRBJ2-5; the D gene is possibly TRBD1 (6 bases). The CDR3 consists of 14 residues. Trimming stripped 7 bases from V and 5 bases from J, with 17 bases between. The V gene's germline CDR1 is MNHEY and CDR2 SVGAGI. The CDR3 protein is CASKLTGPGETQYF. The CDR3 DNA is TGTGCCAGCAAGTTGACAGGCCCGGGGGAGACCCAGTACTTC.

The table lists this clone with a few counts. The genes are TRBV5-1 and TRBJ2-2; D unresolved. Germline V gene data show CDR1 as SGHRS and CDR2 as YFSETQ. The CDR3 is 11 amino acids. The ends were cut back, 6 bases at V and 5 bases at J, with 5 bases in the middle. DNA of the CDR3: TGCGCCAGCACTAGAACCGGGGAGCTGTTTTTT. Residues: CASTRTGELFF.

The rearrangement joins TRBV10-3 to TRBJ1-5; D not certain. CDR3 size: 16 residues. The V gene lost 3 bases and the J gene lost 2 bases, with 14 bases spanning the gap. Germline V gene sequence: CDR1 ENHRY, CDR2 SYGVKD. The CDR3: CAISEIGSKRNQPQHF. CDR3 sequence (DNA): TGTGCCATCAGTGAAATCGGTTCTAAGCGCAATCAGCCCCAGCATTTT.

This clone was detected only once. The chain recombines TRBV28 with TRBJ2-3; D remains unclear. Trimming took 8 bases from V and 0 from J, leaving 3 bases between them. This CDR3 has 11 amino acids. The germline gives CDR1 MDHEN, CDR2 SYDVKM. The CDR3 DNA reads TGTGCCAGCCAAAGCACAGATACGCAGTATTTT. Protein product: CASQSTDTQYF.

The chain employs TRBV7-3 and TRBJ2-7, with 7 nucleotides matching TRBD2. J gave up 3 bases and V 1 base, and 3 bases lay outside the gene matches. This CDR3 spans 14 amino acids. Germline values: CDR1 SGHTA, CDR2 FQGTGA. CDR3 DNA: TGTGCCAGCAGCTTAAATCCGGGAGGCTACGAGCAGTACTTC. Its protein is CASSLNPGGYEQYF.

This clone qualifies as medium-sized. The genes are TRBV6-5 and TRBJ1-6; no clear D. Germline-derived CDR1 and CDR2 are MNHEY and SVGAGI. The CDR3 is 12 residues long. The V and J ends lost 8 bases and 9 bases respectively, with 11 bases between them. CDR3 loop: CASVDYGSPLHF. The CDR3 region has the DNA TGTGCCAGCGTGGACTATGGTTCACCCCTCCACTTT.

The gene calls are TRBV28 and TRBJ1-1; TRBD1 agrees at 9 bases. Germline V gene data show CDR1 as MDHEN and CDR2 as SYDVKM. The CDR3 is 15 amino acids. The trim removed 7 bases at V and 14 bases at J, leaving 20 bases unmatched. CDR3 DNA sequence: TGTGCCAGCAATTCTGTTAGTGGACAGGGGTACTCGTGGTTCTTT. Translated: CASNSVSGQGYSWFF.

V usage is TRBV3-1 (or the pseudogene TRBV3-2) and J usage is TRBJ2-6, with 7 bases identical to TRBD1. CDR1 is LGHDT, CDR2 YNNKEL, per germline (reference sequence). Losses at the gene ends were 4 bases for V and 2 bases for J; bases not matched to a gene: 5. The CDR3 is 16 amino acids. As DNA, the CDR3 is TGTGCCAGCAGCCTAAGGACAGGCCCTGGGGCCAACGTCCTGACTTTC. Amino acids: CASSLRTGPGANVLTF.

The chain recombines TRBV28 with TRBJ2-7; no clear D gene. The germline V gene encodes CDR1 MDHEN and CDR2 SYDVKM. CDR3 length: 11 residues. The V end was cut by 7 bases, the J end by 3 bases, with 7 bases between. CDR3 sequence (DNA): TGTGCCAGCAAGAGCAACTACGAGCAGTACTTC. This gives the protein CASKSNYEQYF.

The genes are TRBV15 and TRBJ2-7; a possible D gene is TRBD2 (5 bases). Trimming left V 0 bases short and J 7 bases short, with 10 bases between. Germline loops: CDR1 LNHNV, CDR2 YYDKDF (reference sequence). The CDR3 length is 13 residues. The CDR3 sequence is CATSRDSKREQYF. In nucleotides, the CDR3 is TGTGCCACCAGCAGAGATAGTAAGCGGGAGCAGTACTTC.

The genes are TRBV5-1 and TRBJ1-4, with a possible D match to TRBD1 (5 bases). This CDR3 is built from 14 residues. Trimming took off 4 bases at V and 8 bases at J, with 15 bases between the two ends. CDR1 is SGHRS and CDR2 is YFSETQ in the germline V gene. The CDR3 loop is CASSLRDLGEKLFF. For the CDR3, the DNA is TGCGCCAGCAGCCTCAGGGATCTTGGGGAAAAACTGTTTTTT.

The rearrangement links TRBV28 to TRBJ1-5, with D perhaps matching TRBD1 (6 bases). The V and J ends lost 4 bases and 7 bases respectively, with 20 bases between them. Germline-derived CDR1 and CDR2 are MDHEN and SYDVKM. The CDR3 length is 16 residues. Here the CDR3 reads CASSSPAAGVGQPQHF. CDR3 coding DNA: TGTGCCAGCAGTTCCCCGGCGGCAGGGGTGGGACAGCCCCAGCATTTT. The full variable domain, rest sourced from reference TRBV28 and TRBJ1-5, is DVKVTQSSRYLVKRTGEKVFLECVQDMDHENMFWYRQDPGLGLRLIYFSYDVKMKEKGDIPEGYSVSREKKERFSLILESASTNQTSMYLCASSSPAAGVGQPQHFGDGTRLSIL.

The V and J genes are TRBV12-3 or TRBV12-4 and TRBJ1-1; maybe TRBD1 (5 bases). V dropped 3 bases and J dropped 4 bases, with 9 bases sitting between them. CDR3 size: 13 residues. CDR3: CASSFKRGTEAFF. The DNA of the CDR3 is TGTGCCAGCAGTTTCAAAAGGGGCACTGAAGCTTTCTTT.

V gene TRBV6-5 combines with J gene TRBJ2-3, with D possibly being TRBD1 (6 bases). The V end lost 6 bases, the J end lost 6 bases, and 13 bases lay between the germline ends. The CDR3 is 13 residues long. The germline V gene encodes CDR1 MNHEY and CDR2 SVGAGI. CDR3 in DNA: TGTGCCAGCAGCAACAGGGTCGGGGATACGCAGTATTTT. It yields the protein CASSNRVGDTQYF.